This T cell receptor beta chain was captured in a study of a mutant IDH1 vaccine in newly diagnosed glioma. Study in general: Patients received vaccination from 4-6 weeks after radiotherapy alone, or with temozolomide cycles. Earlier therapy was either radiotherapy, temozolomide, or both, and most got both. In the visit schedule, V12 fell in week 35, while V13 fell in week 47.

Time point specified: week 47, end of study. Each dose delivered 300 ug of mutant IDH1 20-mer peptide subcutaneously with imiquimod. This clone came up a few times. Its antigen is unidentified. This table comes from immunoSEQ multiplex PCR, and its TCRdb copy is limited to in-frame clones, with some not included. The sample shows 30,000 to 40,000 clones, about nine tenths of them seen only once. Trimming took 5 bases from V and 6 from J, leaving 20 bases between them. The CDR3 has 16 residues. Germline V gene data show CDR1 as MNHNY and CDR2 as SVGAGI (reference sequence). This receptor was taken from a woman aged 35 to 49 with glioma. Specimen: PBMCs, collected from a glioma patient whose treatment included an IDH1 peptide vaccine. The chain combines TRBV6-6 with TRBJ2-1; a possible D gene is TRBD1 (6 bases). CDR3 DNA sequence: TGTGCCAGCAGTACCACCCTTTGGGGGCGCTTCAATGAGCAGTTCTTC. Encoded protein: CASSTTLWGRFNEQFF.